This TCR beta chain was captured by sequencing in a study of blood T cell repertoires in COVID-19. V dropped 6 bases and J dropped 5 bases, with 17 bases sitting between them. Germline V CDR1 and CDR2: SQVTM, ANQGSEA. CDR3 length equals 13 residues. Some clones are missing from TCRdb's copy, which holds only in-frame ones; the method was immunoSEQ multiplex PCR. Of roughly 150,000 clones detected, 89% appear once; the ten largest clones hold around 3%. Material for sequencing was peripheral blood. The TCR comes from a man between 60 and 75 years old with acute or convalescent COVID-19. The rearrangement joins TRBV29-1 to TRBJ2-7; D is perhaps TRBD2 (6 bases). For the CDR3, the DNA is TGCAGCGTCCAAACTAGCAGGGACCACGAGCAGTACTTC. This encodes CSVQTSRDHEQYF.